These 5 T cell receptor beta chains came from one sample sequenced in a study of cytomegalovirus exposure and HLA in healthy donors. A multiplex PCR was run with 60 Vbeta primers and 13 Jbeta primers. This table comes from immunoSEQ multiplex PCR, and its TCRdb copy is limited to in-frame clones, with some not included. The sample has about 200,000 clones; approximately 90% are singletons. Sequencing used PBMCs. The receptors originated from a boy aged 2 to 10 in good health and CMV-seronegative.

The chain carries TRBV28 and TRBJ2-6; 10 bases line up with TRBD1. The CDR3 length is 15 residues. V gave up 11 bases and J gave up 1 base; unmatched junction bases: 5. Germline lookup yields CDR1 MDHEN and CDR2 SYDVKM. The CDR3 sequence is CAGGTGESGANVLTF. The CDR3 DNA follows: TGTGCCGGAGGGACAGGGGAGTCTGGGGCCAACGTCCTGACTTTC.

This clone was seen a few times. This chain joins TRBV4-1 and TRBJ1-4; no reliable D call. The CDR3 sequence is 15 residues long. Germline loops: CDR1 MGHRA, CDR2 YSYEKL. V lost 1 base to trimming and J lost 7 bases, with 13 bases between them. CDR3 coding DNA: TGCGCCAGCAGCCAAGTACGGTGGCGGGTTGAAAAACTGTTTTTT. Translation: CASSQVRWRVEKLFF.

This rearrangement joins TRBV11-2 to TRBJ2-1; 10 bases line up with TRBD2. CDR1 SGHAT and CDR2 FQNNGV come from the germline V gene. Trimming removed 5 bases from V and 3 bases from J; junction bases left unmatched: 4. The CDR3 consists of 15 residues. As DNA, the CDR3 is TGTGCCAGCAGCGCACTAGCGGGGCGCTACAATGAGCAGTTCTTC. Translation: CASSALAGRYNEQFF.

The rearrangement links TRBV27 to TRBJ2-1, with 9 bases matching TRBD1. The V gene end was trimmed by 4 bases and the J gene end by 5 bases; junction bases not matched to a gene: 3. CDR1 and CDR2 from the germline V gene are MNHEY and SMNVEV (reference sequence). The CDR3 is 14 residues long. CDR3 nucleotides: TGTGCCAGCAGTTCGGACAGGGGCGACAATGAGCAGTTCTTC. Its translation is CASSSDRGDNEQFF.

J is TRBJ2-5 and V is TRBV2; TRBD2 matches 11 bases. The germline CDR1 and CDR2 sequences are SNHLY and FYNNEI. This CDR3 spans 16 amino acids. J was trimmed by 5 bases and V by 5 bases; bases with no gene match: 10. The CDR3 DNA follows: TGTGCCAGCAGTCGATTTCCTACTAGCGGGAGTGAGACCCAGTACTTC. Encoded protein: CASSRFPTSGSETQYF.